Each of the 20 T cell receptor beta chains below was sequenced from the same sample in a study of blood T cell repertoires in COVID-19. Repertoires were generated with immunoSEQ multiplex PCR, while TCRdb's copy carries only in-frame clones and drops some. Among 200,000 to 300,000 clones, approximately 78% were seen once, and the ten largest hold around 11%. Input material: peripheral blood. The receptors were sampled from an older woman with active or convalescent COVID-19.

The chain is built from TRBV20-1 and TRBJ1-4; D may be TRBD1 (6 bases). V was clipped by 3 bases and J by 7 bases, with 12 bases between them. Looked up from germline, CDR1 is DFQATT and CDR2 is SNEGSKA (reference sequence). The CDR3 extends over 13 amino acids. The CDR3: CSASRGGPEKLFF. The CDR3 bases are TGCAGTGCTAGTCGGGGGGGCCCTGAAAAACTGTTTTTT.

This clone was observed a handful of times. The chain recombines TRBV27 with TRBJ2-7, with a tentative D call TRBD2 (5 bases). V was pared by 0 bases and J by 2 bases, with 8 bases between. Germline values: CDR1 MNHEY, CDR2 SMNVEV (reference sequence). The CDR3 has 14 residues. CDR3 in DNA: TGTGCCAGCAGTTTATCGTACGGGGCCTACGAGCAGTACTTC. Its translation is CASSLSYGAYEQYF.

The chain joins TRBV6-5 to TRBJ1-6; TRBD1 matches at 11 bases. V was clipped by 6 bases and J by 5 bases; unmatched bases: 3. The CDR3 is 15 amino acids. Germline V gene data show CDR1 as MNHEY and CDR2 as SVGAGI. The CDR3 bases are TGTGCCAGCAGCCGGGACAGGGGGAATAATTCACCCCTCCACTTT. It specifies CASSRDRGNNSPLHF.

The chain recombines TRBV7-2 with TRBJ2-5, with TRBD1 as a possible D gene (5 bases). The CDR3 consists of 15 residues. The V and J ends lost 5 bases and 2 bases respectively, with 15 bases between them. Germline CDR1 SGHTA, CDR2 FQGNSA. The CDR3 coding sequence is TGTGCCAGCAGCCCCACCCAGGGTGGGCAAGAGACCCAGTACTTC. Protein: CASSPTQGGQETQYF.

The chain employs TRBV5-1 and TRBJ1-2; the D gene is possibly TRBD1 (5 bases). V dropped 0 bases and J dropped 8 bases, with 17 bases sitting between them. From germline, CDR1 is SGHRS and CDR2 YFSETQ. The CDR3 consists of 15 residues. The CDR3 loop is CASSLASGTPSGYTF. The CDR3 DNA reads TGCGCCAGCAGCTTGGCTAGCGGGACCCCGAGCGGCTACACCTTC.

This clone appeared once. CDR3 DNA: TGTGCCAGCAGCCCCAATTCAAGGGCAGGGTACAATGAGCAGTTCTTC. Its protein is CASSPNSRAGYNEQFF. The chain links TRBV7-6 to TRBJ2-1, with D perhaps matching TRBD1 (5 bases). The germline V gene encodes CDR1 SGHVS and CDR2 FNYEAQ. V was clipped by 5 bases and J by 4 bases, with 18 bases between them. This CDR3 spans 16 amino acids. The full variable domain, with the rest looked up from reference TRBV7-6 and TRBJ2-1, is GAGVSQSPRYKVTKRGQDVALRCDPISGHVSLYWYRQALGQGPEFLTYFNYEAQQDKSGLPNDRFSAERPEGSISTLTIQRTEQRDSAMYRCASSPNSRAGYNEQFFGPGTRLTVL.

The sample holds many counts of this clone. This chain uses TRBV5-1 with TRBJ1-1; D gene unclear. Germline CDR1 is SGHRS and CDR2 is YFSETQ. The V end was cut by 0 bases, the J end by 7 bases, with 13 bases between. The CDR3 is 14 residues long. CDR3 loop: CASSLGEGYDEAFF. The CDR3 region has the DNA TGCGCCAGCAGCTTGGGGGAGGGATATGATGAAGCTTTCTTT.

Only one count was recorded for this clone. The chain links TRBV11-2 to TRBJ1-2, with D tentatively TRBD1 (5 bases). The CDR3 has 14 amino acids. With 7 bases removed from V and 5 bases from J, the gap between germline ends came to 17 bases. CDR1 and CDR2 (germline): SGHAT, FQNNGV. The CDR3 is CASNAPGGRYGYTF. The DNA for the CDR3 is TGTGCCAGCAACGCCCCCGGGGGACGATATGGCTACACCTTC.

The chain links TRBV21-1 to TRBJ2-1; the tabulated D call, TRBD1, remains unverified against the DNA. TRBV21-1 is noted as a pseudogene. This CDR3 comprises 15 residues. The CDR3 region is CASRGRGLGYNEQFF. The CDR3 region has the DNA TGTGCCAGCAGAGGCAGGGGGTTGGGCTACAATGAGCAGTTCTTC.

This rearrangement joins TRBV4-3 to TRBJ2-7; weak D call: TRBD1 (5 bases). With 3 bases removed from V and 2 bases from J, the gap between germline ends came to 14 bases. The CDR3 loop spans 15 amino acids. Germline loops: CDR1 LGHNA, CDR2 YSLEER. Written as DNA, the CDR3 is TGCGCCAGCAGCCAGCAGGGTTCGGACACCTACGAGCAGTACTTC. Protein product: CASSQQGSDTYEQYF.

The chain employs TRBV7-6 and TRBJ2-7; 12 nucleotides agree with TRBD1. Per germline, CDR1 SGHVS and CDR2 FNYEAQ. The CDR3 consists of 14 residues. V shed 5 bases and J 7 bases; nucleotides not matched to a gene: 6. The CDR3 sequence: CASSPGQGAREQYF. DNA of the CDR3: TGTGCCAGCAGCCCGGGACAGGGGGCGAGGGAGCAGTACTTC.

The chain combines TRBV5-6 with TRBJ1-5; the D gene is possibly TRBD1 (6 bases). The length of the CDR3 is 14 residues. The V gene's germline CDR1 is SGHDT and CDR2 YYEEEE. Trimming took 0 bases from V and 9 from J, leaving 13 bases between them. CDR3 nucleotide sequence: TGTGCCAGCAGCTTGGGACAGGCCTTAGGGCCCCAGCATTTT. Its translation is CASSLGQALGPQHF. The complete variable domain, with remaining parts taken from reference TRBV5-6 and TRBJ1-5, reads DAGVTQSPTHLIKTRGQQVTLRCSPKSGHDTVSWYQQALGQGPQFIFQYYEEEERQRGNFPDRFSGHQFPNYSSELNVNALLLGDSALYLCASSLGQALGPQHFGDGTRLSIL.

This chain joins TRBV12-5 and TRBJ2-7; D is undetermined. Germline CDR1 reads LGHNT; CDR2 reads FRNRAP. Trimming removed 3 bases from V and 4 bases from J, with 7 bases in between. This CDR3 comprises 12 residues. The CDR3 DNA sequence: TGTGCTAGTGGTTTCCCCGGGTACGAGCAGTACTTC. This codes for CASGFPGYEQYF.

This rearrangement joins TRBV7-2 to TRBJ2-3; 9 bases fit TRBD2. The CDR3 is 12 amino acids. V shed 1 base and J 11 bases; nucleotides not matched to a gene: 1. Germline V gene data show CDR1 as SGHTA and CDR2 as FQGNSA. Written as DNA, the CDR3 is TGTGCCAGCAGCTTAGTGCGGGGGGGGCAGTATTTT. Its translation is CASSLVRGGQYF.

This clone was detected once. CDR3 coding DNA: TGTGCCGACAAGACAGGGCTGCATCAGCCCCAGCATTTT. Protein: CADKTGLHQPQHF. The rearrangement links TRBV6-4 to TRBJ1-5; 7 nucleotides match TRBD1. The germline V gene has CDR1 MRHNA and CDR2 SNTAGT. The CDR3 is 13 amino acids. J was trimmed by 5 bases and V by 11 bases; bases with no gene match: 9.

This rearrangement joins TRBV18 to TRBJ2-7; tentative D call: TRBD2 (5 bases). This CDR3 contains 14 residues. Trimming removed 4 bases at V and 0 bases at J, with 10 bases between. Germline CDR1 KGHSH, CDR2 LQKENI. CDR3 loop: CASSLTRGSYEQYF. The CDR3 nucleotides are TGTGCCAGCTCACTCACCCGGGGCTCCTACGAGCAGTACTTC.

The rearrangement uses TRBV19 and TRBJ1-3; D not resolved. The CDR3 is 13 residues long. The V and J ends lost 5 bases and 4 bases respectively, with 9 bases between them. In germline, CDR1 is LNHDA, CDR2 SQIVND (reference sequence). This CDR3 reads CASSVREGNTIYF. DNA for the CDR3: TGTGCCAGTAGTGTCCGGGAGGGAAACACCATATATTTT.

The chain carries TRBV20-1 and TRBJ2-7, with D unresolved. The V gene lost 3 bases and the J gene lost 3 bases, with 12 bases spanning the gap. The CDR3 consists of 13 residues. Germline V gene sequence: CDR1 DFQATT, CDR2 SNEGSKA (reference sequence). The CDR3 nucleotides are TGCAGTGCTAGTGTGACATCCAACTACGAGCAGTACTTC. Translated: CSASVTSNYEQYF.

This chain links TRBV27 with TRBJ1-4; D is ambiguous. The CDR3 extends over 14 amino acids. V was shortened by 6 bases and J by 5 bases, with 13 bases between the two germline ends. CDR1 and CDR2 (germline): MNHEY, SMNVEV (reference sequence). CDR3 bases: TGTGCCAGCAGGCATTTGGGCAGCAATGAAAAACTGTTTTTT. Its protein product is CASRHLGSNEKLFF.

CDR3 bases: TGTGCCAGCAGCTCCCCAGGGGGCTCTGGAAACACCATATATTTT. Protein sequence: CASSSPGGSGNTIYF. The chain carries TRBV5-4 and TRBJ1-3, with 7 bases identical to TRBD1. The CDR3 is made up of 15 amino acids. Germline-derived CDR1 and CDR2 are SGHNT and YYREEE (reference sequence). The V gene end was trimmed by 3 bases and the J gene end by 0 bases; junction bases not matched to a gene: 3.